This T cell receptor (beta chain) is drawn from a study of human T cells and chemical hapten exposure. About the research overall: While the approximately 24-week study was under way, patients received diphenylcyclopropenone on the scalp every week.

TCRdb used MiXCR to reprocess the RACE reads, holding one entry per CDR3 protein. In the table there are about 160,000 distinct CDR3 sequences, 25% to 35% of which are singletons. The CDR3 runs to 16 residues. CDR1 is DFQATT, CDR2 SNEGSKA, per germline (reference sequence). The germline V and J ends were trimmed by 1 base and 3 bases, with 16 bases remaining between them. The time point is: patch test 3, about 24 weeks after DPC sensitization. As to treatment: therapeutic diphenylcyclopropenone sensitization with weekly scalp DPC. The TCR sequence derives from a woman between 18 and 30 years old with alopecia areata. Some clones in this sample may be carry-over from other donors' samples. The V and J genes are TRBV20-1 and TRBJ2-1, with no clear D. The sample consisted of whole blood, taken in connection with sensitization to the hapten diphenylcyclopropenone (DPC). For the CDR3, the DNA is TGCAGTGCTAGAGCCCTGCGGTCGACCTTCTACAATGAGCAGTTCTTC. It is translated as CSARALRSTFYNEQFF.